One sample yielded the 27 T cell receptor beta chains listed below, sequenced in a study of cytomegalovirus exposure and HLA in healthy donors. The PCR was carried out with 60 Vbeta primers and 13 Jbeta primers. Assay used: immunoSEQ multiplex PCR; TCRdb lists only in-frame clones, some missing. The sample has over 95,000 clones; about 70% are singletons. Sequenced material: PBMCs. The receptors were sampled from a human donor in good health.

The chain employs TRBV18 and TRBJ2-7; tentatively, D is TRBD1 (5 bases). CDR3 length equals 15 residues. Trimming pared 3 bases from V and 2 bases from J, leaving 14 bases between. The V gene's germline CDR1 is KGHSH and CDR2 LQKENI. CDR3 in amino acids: CASSPKTASPYEQYF. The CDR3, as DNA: TGTGCCAGCTCACCCAAGACAGCGAGCCCCTACGAGCAGTACTTC.

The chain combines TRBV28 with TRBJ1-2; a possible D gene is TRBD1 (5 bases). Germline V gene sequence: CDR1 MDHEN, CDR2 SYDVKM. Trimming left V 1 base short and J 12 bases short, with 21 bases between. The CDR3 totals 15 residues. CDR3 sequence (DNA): TGTGCCAGCAGTTTATCCCCCGGTCAGGGAGGAGAAGACACCTTC. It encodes CASSLSPGQGGEDTF.

The CDR3, as DNA: TGCGCCAGCAGCTCGTCCCCCGTTGATTCCTACGAGCAGTACTTC. Its translation is CASSSSPVDSYEQYF. The V call is TRBV5-1, the J call TRBJ2-5; D unresolved. The J call is doubtful: the DNA matches TRBJ2-7 better. The germline gives CDR1 SGHRS, CDR2 YFSETQ. The CDR3 length is 15 residues.

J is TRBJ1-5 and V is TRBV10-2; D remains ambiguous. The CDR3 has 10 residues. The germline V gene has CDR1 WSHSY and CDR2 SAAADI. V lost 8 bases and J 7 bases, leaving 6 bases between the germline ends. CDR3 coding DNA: TGCGCCAGCGGGCAACAGCCCCAGCATTTT. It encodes CASGQQPQHF.

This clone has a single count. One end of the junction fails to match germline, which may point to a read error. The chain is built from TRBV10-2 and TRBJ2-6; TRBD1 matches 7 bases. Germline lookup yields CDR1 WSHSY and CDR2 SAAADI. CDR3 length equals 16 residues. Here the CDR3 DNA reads TGCGCCAGCGGTGACAGGGAAAAGGCTGGGGCCAACGTCCTGACTTTC. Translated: CASGDREKAGANVLTF.

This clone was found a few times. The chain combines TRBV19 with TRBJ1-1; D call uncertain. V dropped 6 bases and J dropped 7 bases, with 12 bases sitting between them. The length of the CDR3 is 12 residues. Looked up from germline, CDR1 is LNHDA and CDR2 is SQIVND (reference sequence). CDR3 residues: CASSAPLYEAFF. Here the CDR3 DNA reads TGTGCCAGTAGCGCTCCCCTATATGAAGCTTTCTTT.

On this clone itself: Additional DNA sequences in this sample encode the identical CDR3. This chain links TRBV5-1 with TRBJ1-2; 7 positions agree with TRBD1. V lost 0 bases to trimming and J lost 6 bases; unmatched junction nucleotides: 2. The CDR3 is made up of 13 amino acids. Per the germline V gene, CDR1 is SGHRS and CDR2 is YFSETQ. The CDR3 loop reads CASSLVGTDGYTF. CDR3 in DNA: TGCGCCAGCAGCTTGGTTGGGACAGATGGCTACACCTTC.

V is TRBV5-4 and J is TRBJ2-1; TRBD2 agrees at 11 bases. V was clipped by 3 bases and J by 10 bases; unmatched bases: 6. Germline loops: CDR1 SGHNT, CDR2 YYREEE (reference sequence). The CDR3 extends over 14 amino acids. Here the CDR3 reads CASSYTSGSPEQFF. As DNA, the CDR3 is TGTGCCAGCAGCTATACTAGCGGGAGCCCGGAGCAGTTCTTC.

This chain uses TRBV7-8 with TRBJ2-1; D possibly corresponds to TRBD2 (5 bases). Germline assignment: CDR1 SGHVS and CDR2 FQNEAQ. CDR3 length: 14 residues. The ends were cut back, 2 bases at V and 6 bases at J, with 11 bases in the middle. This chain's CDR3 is CASSLRKGANEQFF. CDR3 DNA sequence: TGTGCCAGCAGCTTAAGGAAGGGAGCCAATGAGCAGTTCTTC.

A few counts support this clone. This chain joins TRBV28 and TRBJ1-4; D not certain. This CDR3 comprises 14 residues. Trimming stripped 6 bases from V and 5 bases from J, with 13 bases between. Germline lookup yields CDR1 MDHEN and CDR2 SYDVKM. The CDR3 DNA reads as TGTGCCAGCAGCTTAAACGGAGGGAATGAAAAACTGTTTTTT. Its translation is CASSLNGGNEKLFF.

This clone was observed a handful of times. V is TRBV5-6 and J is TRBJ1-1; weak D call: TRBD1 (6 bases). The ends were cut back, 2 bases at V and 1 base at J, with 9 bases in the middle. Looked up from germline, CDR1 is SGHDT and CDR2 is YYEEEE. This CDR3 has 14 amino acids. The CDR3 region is CASSFPQGNTEAFF. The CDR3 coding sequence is TGTGCCAGCAGCTTCCCACAGGGGAACACTGAAGCTTTCTTT.

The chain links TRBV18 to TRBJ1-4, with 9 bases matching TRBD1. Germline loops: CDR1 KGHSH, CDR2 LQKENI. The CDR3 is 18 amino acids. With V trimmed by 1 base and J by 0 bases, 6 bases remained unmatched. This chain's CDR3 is CASSPRTGGLSTNEKLFF. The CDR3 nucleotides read TGTGCCAGCTCACCACGTACAGGGGGCCTGTCAACTAATGAAAAACTGTTTTTT.

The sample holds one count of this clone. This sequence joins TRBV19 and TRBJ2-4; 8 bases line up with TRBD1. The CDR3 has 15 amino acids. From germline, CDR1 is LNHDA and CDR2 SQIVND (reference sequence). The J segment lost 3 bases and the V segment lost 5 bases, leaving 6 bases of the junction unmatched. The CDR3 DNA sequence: TGTGCCAGTAGTCTACAAGGGACAGGCAAAAACATTCAGTACTTC. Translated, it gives CASSLQGTGKNIQYF.

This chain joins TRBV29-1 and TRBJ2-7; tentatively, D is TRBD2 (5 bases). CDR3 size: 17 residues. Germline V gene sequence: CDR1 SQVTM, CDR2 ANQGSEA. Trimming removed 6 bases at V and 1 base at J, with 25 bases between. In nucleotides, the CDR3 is TGCAGCGTAGGCCGAAGCCTTGGATTAGGACTGTCCTACGAGCAGTACTTC. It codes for CSVGRSLGLGLSYEQYF.

This CDR3 is CASSQDLRIGELFF. The CDR3 DNA reads as TGTGCCAGCAGCCAAGATCTGCGCATCGGGGAGCTGTTTTTT. The chain combines TRBV14 with TRBJ2-2; D remains ambiguous. Germline assignment: CDR1 SGHDN and CDR2 FVKESK. The CDR3 is 14 amino acids. The ends were cut back, 0 bases at V and 7 bases at J, with 9 bases in the middle.

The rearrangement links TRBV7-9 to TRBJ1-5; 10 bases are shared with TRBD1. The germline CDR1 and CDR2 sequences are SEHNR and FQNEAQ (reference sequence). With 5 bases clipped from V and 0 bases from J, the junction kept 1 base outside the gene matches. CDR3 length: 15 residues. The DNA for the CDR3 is TGTGCCAGCAGCCGACAGGGGGCTAGCAATCAGCCCCAGCATTTT. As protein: CASSRQGASNQPQHF.

The CDR3 DNA reads as TGTGCCAGCAGAAATGACTTCCCACCGGCGACTACCTACGAGCAGTACTTC. This codes for CASRNDFPPATTYEQYF. The V and J genes are TRBV7-9 and TRBJ2-7; weak D call: TRBD2 (5 bases). Trimming removed 6 bases at V and 2 bases at J, with 23 bases between. The CDR3 extends over 17 amino acids. CDR1 and CDR2 from the germline V gene are SEHNR and FQNEAQ (reference sequence).

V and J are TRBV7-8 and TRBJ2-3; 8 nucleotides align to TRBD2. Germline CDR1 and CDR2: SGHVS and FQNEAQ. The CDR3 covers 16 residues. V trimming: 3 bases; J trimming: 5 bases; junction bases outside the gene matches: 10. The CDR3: CASSFPTAGAVDTQYF. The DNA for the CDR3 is TGTGCCAGCAGCTTTCCTACAGCGGGAGCGGTAGATACGCAGTATTTT.

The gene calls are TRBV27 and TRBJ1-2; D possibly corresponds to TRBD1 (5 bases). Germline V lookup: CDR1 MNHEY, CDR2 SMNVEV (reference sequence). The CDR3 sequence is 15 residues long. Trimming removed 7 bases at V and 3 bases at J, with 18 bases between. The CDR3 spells CASTPIGGAHYGYTF. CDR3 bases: TGTGCCAGCACCCCCATCGGCGGGGCTCACTATGGCTACACCTTC.

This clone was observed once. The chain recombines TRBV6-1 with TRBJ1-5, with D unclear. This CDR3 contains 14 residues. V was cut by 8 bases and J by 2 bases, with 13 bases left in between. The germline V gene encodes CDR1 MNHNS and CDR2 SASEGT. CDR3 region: CASSSLYGNQPQHF. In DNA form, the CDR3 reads TGTGCCAGCTCGAGTCTTTATGGCAATCAGCCCCAGCATTTT.

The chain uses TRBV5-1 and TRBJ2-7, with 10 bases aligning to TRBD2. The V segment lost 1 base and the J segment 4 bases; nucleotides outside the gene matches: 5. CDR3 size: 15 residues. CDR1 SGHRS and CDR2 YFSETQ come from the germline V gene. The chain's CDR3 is CASSLTLAGLYEQYF. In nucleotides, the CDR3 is TGCGCCAGCAGCTTGACACTAGCGGGACTTTACGAGCAGTACTTC.

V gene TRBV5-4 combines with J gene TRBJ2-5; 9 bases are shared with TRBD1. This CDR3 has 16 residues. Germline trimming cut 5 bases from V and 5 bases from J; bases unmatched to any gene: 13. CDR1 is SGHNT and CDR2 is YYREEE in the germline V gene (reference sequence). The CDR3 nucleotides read TGTGCCAGCAGACGAACCGGGACAGGGACCCAGGAGACCCAGTACTTC. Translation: CASRRTGTGTQETQYF.

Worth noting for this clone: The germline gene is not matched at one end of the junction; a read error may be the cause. The CDR3 sequence: CASSELPDGGYAF. DNA of the CDR3: TGTGCCAGCAGTGAATTACCAGATGGAGGCTACGCCTTC. V gene TRBV6-1 combines with J gene TRBJ1-2; no firm D call. The CDR3 is made up of 13 amino acids. From germline, CDR1 is MNHNS and CDR2 SASEGT.

The CDR3 DNA sequence: TGCGCCAGCAGCTTGAAGGGGGCAGGATACGAAAAACTGTTTTTT. This sequence encodes CASSLKGAGYEKLFF. This rearrangement joins TRBV5-1 to TRBJ1-4, with TRBD1 matching over 7 bases. There are 15 residues in the CDR3. CDR1 and CDR2 (germline): SGHRS, YFSETQ. J lost 8 bases, V lost 1 base, and 8 bases had no gene match.

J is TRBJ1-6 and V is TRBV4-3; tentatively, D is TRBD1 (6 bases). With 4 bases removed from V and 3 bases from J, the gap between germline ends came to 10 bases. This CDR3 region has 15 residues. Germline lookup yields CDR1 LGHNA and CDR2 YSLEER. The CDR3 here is CASSRNRDYNSPLHF. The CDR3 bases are TGCGCCAGCAGCCGGAACAGGGACTATAATTCACCCCTCCACTTT.

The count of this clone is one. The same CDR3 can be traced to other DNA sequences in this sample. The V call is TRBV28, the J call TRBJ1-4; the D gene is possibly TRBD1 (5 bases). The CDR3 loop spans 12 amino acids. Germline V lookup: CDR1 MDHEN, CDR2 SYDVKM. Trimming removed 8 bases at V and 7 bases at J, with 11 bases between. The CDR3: CASSLGGEKLFF. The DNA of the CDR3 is TGTGCCAGCTCCTTGGGGGGTGAAAAACTGTTTTTT.

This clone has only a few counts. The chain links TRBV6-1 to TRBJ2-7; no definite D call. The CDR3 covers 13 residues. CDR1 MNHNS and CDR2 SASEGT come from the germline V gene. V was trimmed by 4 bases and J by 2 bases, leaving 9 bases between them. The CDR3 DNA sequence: TGTGCCAGCAGTGTATCCTATACCTACGAGCAGTACTTC. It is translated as CASSVSYTYEQYF.